This TCR beta chain was identified during a study of T cell responses to AZD1222 COVID-19 vaccine. Study-level points and caveats: Elevations in Spike-specific TCR breadth and depth followed administration of two AZD1222 doses. Donor demographics were predominantly white British with a female majority; clonal diversity may be underestimated. Repertoire sampling was restricted to post-peak T cell response timepoints.

Germline-derived CDR1 and CDR2 are SGHNT and YYREEE (reference sequence). The CDR3 covers 14 residues. V gave up 3 bases and J gave up 0 bases, with 8 bases separating them. As concerns this clone: Its antigen is unknown.

Assay: immunoSEQ multiplex PCR; the TCRdb copy retains only in-frame clones and omits some. Of about 85,000 clones in the sample, approximately 90% were seen once. Analysis merged second doses at about 4 or about 12 weeks. This TCR was sampled from an adult who received the AZD1222 COVID-19 vaccine. This material consisted of peripheral blood, taken 28 days after the second AZD1222 dose. V is TRBV5-4 and J is TRBJ2-3; D is unclear. CDR3 residues: CASSSIISTDTQYF. In DNA, the CDR3 is TGTGCCAGCAGCTCAATCATCAGCACAGATACGCAGTATTTT.